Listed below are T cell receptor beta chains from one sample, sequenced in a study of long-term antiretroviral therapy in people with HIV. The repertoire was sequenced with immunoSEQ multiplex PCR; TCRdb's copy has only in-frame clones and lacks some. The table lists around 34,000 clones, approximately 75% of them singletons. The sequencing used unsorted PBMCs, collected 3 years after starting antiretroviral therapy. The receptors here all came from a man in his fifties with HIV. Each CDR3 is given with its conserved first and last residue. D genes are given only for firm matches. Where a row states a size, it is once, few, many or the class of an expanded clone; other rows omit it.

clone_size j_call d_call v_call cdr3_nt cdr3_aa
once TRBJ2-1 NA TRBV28 TGTAGGGTCGGTGAGTTCTACAATGAGCAGTTCTTC CRVGEFYNEQFF
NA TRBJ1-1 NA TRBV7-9 TGTGCCAGCAGCTCTAGCCCGCGGCCCGAAGCTTTCTTT CASSSSPRPEAFF
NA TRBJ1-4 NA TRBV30 TGTGCCTGGAGTACGGGTTTTGCTGAAAAACTGTTTTTT CAWSTGFAEKLFF
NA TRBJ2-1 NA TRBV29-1 TGCAGCGTTGATAATTGGGCCCCCGTTCTCTACAATGAGCAGTTCTTC CSVDNWAPVLYNEQFF
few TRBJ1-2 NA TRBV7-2 TGTGCCAGCAGCCCTTGGACCGGAGGAGGCTACACCTTC CASSPWTGGGYTF
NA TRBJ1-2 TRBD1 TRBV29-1 TGCAGCGTTGCCAAACAGGGGTTCTATGGCTACACCTTC CSVAKQGFYGYTF
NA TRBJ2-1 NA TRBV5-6 TGTGCCAGCAGCTTGGGGCAGGCAGATGAGCAGTTCTTC CASSLGQADEQFF
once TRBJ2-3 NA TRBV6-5 TGTGCCAGCACCCCCTCCCGGGGCACAGATACGCAGTATTTT CASTPSRGTDTQYF
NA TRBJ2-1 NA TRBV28 TGTGCCAGCAGTCGGTTGGGGCAGTCCTACAATGAGCAGTTCTTC CASSRLGQSYNEQFF
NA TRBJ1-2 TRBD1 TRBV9 TGTGCCAGCAGCTCCCGCGGAGTGACAGGGACCTATGGCTACACCTTC CASSSRGVTGTYGYTF
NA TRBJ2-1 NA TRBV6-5 TGTGCCAGCAGTTACAGCGACCGTAATGAGCAGTTCTTC CASSYSDRNEQFF
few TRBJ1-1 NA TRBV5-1 TGCGCCAGCAGCTTGCCCCCTTGGGGGCGGGCTTTCTTT CASSLPPWGRAFF
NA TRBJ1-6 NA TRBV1 TGCACCAGCAGCCAAGGTACAAGCACGGGGGCCGGCTATAATTCACCCCTCCACTTT CTSSQGTSTGAGYNSPLHF
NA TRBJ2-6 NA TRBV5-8 TGTGCCAGCAGCTTTAGTCAGGTCCTTAGCTCTGGGGCCAACGTCCTGACTTTC CASSFSQVLSSGANVLTF
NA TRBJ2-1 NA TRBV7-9 TGTGCCAGCAGCTTAAGGCAGGGGATGACCTACAATGAGCAGTTCTTC CASSLRQGMTYNEQFF
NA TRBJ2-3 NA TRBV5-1 TGCGCCAGCAGCTTGGCGACGGACACAGATACGCAGTATTTT CASSLATDTDTQYF
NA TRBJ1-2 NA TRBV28 TGTGCCAGCAGTTCCATTGGGGCTTGGTATGGCTACACCTTC CASSSIGAWYGYTF
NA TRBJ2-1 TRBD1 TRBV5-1 TGCGCCAGCAGCATAGACTACAGGGGGCGCTTCACTGAGCAGTTCTTC CASSIDYRGRFTEQFF
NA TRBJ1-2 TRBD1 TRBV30 TGTGCCTGGGTCCGGGACAGCCTTTCCTATGGCTACACCTTC CAWVRDSLSYGYTF
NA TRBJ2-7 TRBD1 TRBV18 TGTGCCAGCTCACCATTGGGACAGGTCGAGCAGTACTTC CASSPLGQVEQYF
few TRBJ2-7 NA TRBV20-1 TGCAGTGCTACCGAGTCCTACGAGCAGTACTTC CSATESYEQYF
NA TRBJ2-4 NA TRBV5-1 TGCGCCAGCAGCTGGACAGCACAAGCCAAAAACATTCAGTACTTC CASSWTAQAKNIQYF
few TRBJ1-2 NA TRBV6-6 TGTGCCAGCAGTTACGGTCCTAACTATGGCTACACCTTC CASSYGPNYGYTF
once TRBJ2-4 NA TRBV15 TGTGCCACCAGCAGAGGAGGCGGGACGGGCAAAAACATTCAGTACTTC CATSRGGGTGKNIQYF
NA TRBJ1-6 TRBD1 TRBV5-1 TGCGCCAGCAGCTTGGTTGCAGGGGGCAGTTCACCCCTCCACTTT CASSLVAGGSSPLHF
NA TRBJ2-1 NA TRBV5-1 TGCGCCAGCAGAAACCGACTAGTAAGTGTCTTC CASRNRLVSVF
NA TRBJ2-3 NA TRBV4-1 TGCGCCAGCAGCCAAGATAGAGGGGATACGCAGTATTTT CASSQDRGDTQYF
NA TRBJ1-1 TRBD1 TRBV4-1 TGCGCCAGCAGCCAGAGGGACAGGGGGTCCTACACTGAAGCTTTCTTT CASSQRDRGSYTEAFF
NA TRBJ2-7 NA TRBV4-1 TGCGCCAGCAGCCAAGTTGCCCACCAACCCTACGAGCAGTACTTC CASSQVAHQPYEQYF
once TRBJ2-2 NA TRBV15 TGTGCCACCAGCAGAGATCGGGGAAGCAGGACCGGGGAGCTGTTTTTT CATSRDRGSRTGELFF
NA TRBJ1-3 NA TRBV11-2 TGTGCCAGCAGCTCCCTGCCTGGAATCGCTGGAAACACCATATATTTT CASSSLPGIAGNTIYF
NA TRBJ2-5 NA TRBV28 TGTGCCAGCAAGGGCGTGATAGAGACCCAGTACTTC CASKGVIETQYF
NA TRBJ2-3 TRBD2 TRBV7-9 TGTGCCAGCAGCTTGACGGGAGGAGCGGGGGGTGGAGATACGCAGTATTTT CASSLTGGAGGGDTQYF
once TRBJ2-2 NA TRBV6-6 TGTGCCAGCAGTGGTAGGGTCAGAAGTACCGGGGAGCTGTTTTTT CASSGRVRSTGELFF
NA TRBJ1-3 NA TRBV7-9 TGTGCCAGCAGCCTTGGGGTCCTCATATATTTT CASSLGVLIYF
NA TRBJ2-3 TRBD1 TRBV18 TGTGCCAGCTCACCACTAGACAGGGCGACAGATACGCAGTATTTT CASSPLDRATDTQYF
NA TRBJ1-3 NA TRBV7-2 TGTGCCAGCAGCCGTGACAAGGGGAGAAACACCATATATTTT CASSRDKGRNTIYF
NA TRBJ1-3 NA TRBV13 TGTGCCAGCAGCTTAGTGCCTGGACCCCTTTCTGGAAACACCATATATTTT CASSLVPGPLSGNTIYF
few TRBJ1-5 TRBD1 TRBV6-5 TGTGCCAGCAGGGGACAGGGTCGGGATCAGCCCCAGCATTTT CASRGQGRDQPQHF
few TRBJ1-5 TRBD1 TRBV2 TGTGCCAGCAGTGGGACAGGGGGCGTTCAGCCCCAGCATTTT CASSGTGGVQPQHF
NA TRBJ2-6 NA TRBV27 TGTGCCAGCAGCCGGACCGCCTCTGGGGCCAACGTCCTGACTTTC CASSRTASGANVLTF
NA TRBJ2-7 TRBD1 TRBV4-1 TGCGCCAGCAGCTCCGGGACAGGGCTCGCGGGGCCCTCCTACGAGCAGTACTTC CASSSGTGLAGPSYEQYF
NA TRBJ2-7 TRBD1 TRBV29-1 TGCAGCGTTGGATCGGGACAGGGGGCGAGCGAGCAGTACTTC CSVGSGQGASEQYF
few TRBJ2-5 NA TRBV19 TGTGCCAGTAGTATAGGATCTGGGGCAGCCCAAGAGACCCAGTACTTC CASSIGSGAAQETQYF
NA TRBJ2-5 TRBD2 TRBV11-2 TGTGCCAGCAGCTTAAGGGTAGCGGGAGGGCGAGAGACCCAGTACTTC CASSLRVAGGRETQYF
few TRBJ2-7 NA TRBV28 TGTGCCAGCGGCCTGGATCAGGGGACCTCCCAGCAGTACTTC CASGLDQGTSQQYF
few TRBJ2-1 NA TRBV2 TGTGCCAGCAGTAACCGGGGGCGAGGAGAAAGAGAGCAGTTCTTC CASSNRGRGEREQFF
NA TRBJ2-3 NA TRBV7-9 TGTGCCACCTCGGAGATGGGCGATACGCAGTATTTT CATSEMGDTQYF
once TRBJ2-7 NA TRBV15 TGTGCCACCAGCAGAGATCTGTGGGGGCACTACGAGCAGTACTTC CATSRDLWGHYEQYF
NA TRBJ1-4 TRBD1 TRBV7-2 TGTGCCAGCAGCTCACAGGGGGCGATTGCAACTAATGAAAAACTGTTTTTT CASSSQGAIATNEKLFF
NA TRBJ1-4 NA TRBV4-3 TGCGCCAGCAGCCAAACAGGGTTGGGACCCGGGGAAAAACTGTTTTTT CASSQTGLGPGEKLFF
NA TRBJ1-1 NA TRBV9 TGTGCCAGCAGCGTAGGCTCGAGGGTGAACACTGAAGCTTTCTTT CASSVGSRVNTEAFF
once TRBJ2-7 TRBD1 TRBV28 TGTGCCAGCAGTTCGGGGGGGACAGGGGGCTACGAGCAGTACTTC CASSSGGTGGYEQYF
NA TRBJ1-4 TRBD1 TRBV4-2 TGTGCCAGCAGCCAAACTCAGGGGGCGACTAATGAAAAACTGTTTTTT CASSQTQGATNEKLFF
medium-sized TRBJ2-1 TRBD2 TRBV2 TGTGCCACCTCAGACCCGGGGGGGCCCTACAATGAGCAGTTCTTC CATSDPGGPYNEQFF
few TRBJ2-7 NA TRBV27 TGTGCCAGCAGTTTGGGCAGGGGCCACGAGCAGTACTTC CASSLGRGHEQYF
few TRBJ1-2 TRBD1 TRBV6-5 TGTGCCAGCACCGATCCAGGGGGAGGCTACACCTTC CASTDPGGGYTF